The 11 T cell receptor beta chains presented below share a single source sample, sequenced in a study. TCRdb itself ran the 5' RACE reads through MiXCR, one entry per CDR3 protein. The data show more than 10,000 distinct CDR3 sequences, around 22% seen once. Material: naive CD4+ T cells sorted from blood. Indicated subset: naive CD4+ T cells, CD4+CD45RA+CD25-. These receptor sequences come from a female donor with breast cancer.

This clonotype was detected many times. The chain uses TRBV30 and TRBJ2-1, with TRBD2 matching over 7 bases. The J segment lost 4 bases and the V segment lost 0 bases, leaving 9 bases of the junction unmatched. Germline CDR1 reads GTSNPN; CDR2 reads SVGIG (reference sequence). The CDR3 is made up of 16 amino acids. CDR3 residues: CAWSVPSSGLYNEQFF. The DNA of the CDR3 is TGTGCCTGGAGTGTACCGTCTAGCGGTTTATACAATGAGCAGTTCTTC.

This clonotype was seen at least ten times. The chain joins TRBV28 to TRBJ2-2; 7 positions match TRBD2. V lost 4 bases and J lost 0; bases outside the gene matches: 8. CDR1 and CDR2 (germline): MDHEN, SYDVKM. The CDR3 is made up of 17 amino acids. CDR3 in DNA: TGTGCCAGCAGTTCTTGGGGGGGACTCGCGAACACCGGGGAGCTGTTTTTT. Amino acids: CASSSWGGLANTGELFF.

This clonotype was picked up many times. The chain employs TRBV6-5 and TRBJ1-4; 10 bases agree with TRBD1. Germline values: CDR1 MNHEY, CDR2 SVGAGI. The CDR3 is made up of 17 amino acids. The V segment lost 0 bases and the J segment 2 bases; nucleotides outside the gene matches: 3. The CDR3 region is CASSYSGQGSTNEKLFF. CDR3 nucleotide sequence: TGTGCCAGCAGTTACTCGGGACAGGGGTCGACTAATGAAAAACTGTTTTTT.

This clonotype showed up just once. This chain connects TRBV20-1 to TRBJ2-1, with TRBD2 matching 7 bases. Germline V gene lookup returns CDR1 DFQATT and CDR2 SNEGSKA (reference sequence). This CDR3 is built from 15 residues. V lost 4 bases, J lost 2 bases, and 8 bases stayed unmatched. The CDR3 loop is CSATLGGGPYNEQFF. The CDR3 coding sequence is TGCAGTGCTACCCTTGGGGGAGGGCCCTACAATGAGCAGTTCTTC.

This clonotype is termed medium-sized. The chain joins TRBV5-1 to TRBJ2-1; D could derive from TRBD1 or TRBD2 (5 bases each). CDR1 is SGHRS, CDR2 YFSETQ, per germline. The CDR3 has 19 residues. V lost 1 base, J lost 5 bases, and 25 bases lay in between. CDR3 residues: CASSLFKGPIKGAHNEQFF. CDR3 DNA: TGCGCCAGCAGCTTGTTTAAGGGACCCATCAAAGGGGCCCACAATGAGCAGTTCTTC.

Concerning this clonotype itself: A much larger clone differs from this one at a single base, so this may be a read error. V usage is TRBV10-3 and J usage is TRBJ1-1; D perhaps matches TRBD1 (6 bases). In germline, CDR1 is ENHRY, CDR2 SYGVKD. The CDR3 is made up of 13 amino acids. Trimming cost V 4 bases and J 7 bases, with 13 bases left between them. The chain's CDR3 is CAISGNRVGEAFF. The CDR3 DNA follows: TGTGCCATCAGTGGAAACAGGGTTGGTGAAGCTTTCTTT.

This clonotype was observed a few times. The chain combines TRBV20-1 with TRBJ1-3; D not resolved. V lost 0 bases and J 4 bases, leaving 7 bases between the germline ends. CDR3 length: 13 residues. CDR1 DFQATT and CDR2 SNEGSKA come from the germline V gene (reference sequence). In nucleotides, the CDR3 is TGCAGTGCTAGAGATACCCTGGGAAACACCATATATTTT. It is translated as CSARDTLGNTIYF.

This clonotype was recorded only once. The CDR3 spells CASSSPTSSYGQYF. The CDR3 DNA is TGTGCCAGCAGCTCACCGACCAGCTCCTATGGGCAGTACTTC. The chain couples TRBV7-2 to TRBJ2-7; D is unclear. CDR1 SGHTA and CDR2 FQGNSA come from the germline V gene. The CDR3 has 14 residues. The V end was cut by 4 bases, the J end by 9 bases, with 19 bases between. The full variable domain, completed using reference TRBV7-2 and TRBJ2-7, is GAGVSQSPSNKVTEKGKDVELRCDPISGHTALYWYRQSLGQGLEFLIYFQGNSAPDKSGLPSDRFSAERTGGSVSTLTIQRTQQEDSAVYLCASSSPTSSYGQYFGPGTRLTVT.

This clonotype is medium-sized in the sample. The chain joins TRBV4-1 to TRBJ2-7, with TRBD1 matching over 8 bases. The germline CDR1 and CDR2 sequences are MGHRA and YSYEKL. The ends lost 1 base at V and 2 bases at J; junction bases unmatched: 4. This CDR3 region has 15 residues. CDR3 protein: CASSQGQGRPYEQYF. DNA for the CDR3: TGCGCCAGCAGCCAAGGACAGGGGCGTCCCTACGAGCAGTACTTC.

This clonotype is labeled as medium-sized. The chain combines TRBV9 with TRBJ2-1; D gene uncertain. The V end was cut by 0 bases, the J end by 5 bases, with 12 bases between. The length of the CDR3 is 15 residues. Per the germline V gene, CDR1 is SGDLS and CDR2 is YYNGEE. The DNA of the CDR3 is TGTGCCAGCAGCGTAGAATTGAGGACCCACAATGAGCAGTTCTTC. It codes for CASSVELRTHNEQFF.

Turning to this clonotype: This could be a read error, since a much larger clone is one nucleotide away. The genes are TRBV6-6 and TRBJ2-2; D may be TRBD2 (6 bases). The CDR3 has 16 amino acids. Germline V gene sequence: CDR1 MNHNY, CDR2 SVGAGI (reference sequence). V gave up 6 bases and J gave up 9 bases, with 23 bases separating them. The CDR3 spells CASSSRLDSSTRELFF. CDR3 sequence (DNA): TGTGCCAGCAGCTCCCGACTAGACTCTTCTACCCGGGAGCTGTTTTTT.